This T cell receptor beta chain was sequenced in a study of blood T cell repertoires in COVID-19. The trim removed 3 bases at V and 5 bases at J, leaving 4 bases unmatched. Germline CDR1 is KGHSH and CDR2 is LQKENI. CDR3 size: 14 residues. Assay: immunoSEQ multiplex PCR; the TCRdb copy retains only in-frame clones and omits some. The profile covers some 42,000 clones, with roughly 84% appearing a single time and roughly 13% taken by the ten largest. This sequence joins TRBV18 and TRBJ1-3, with 7 bases lining up with TRBD1. Specimen: peripheral blood. The receptor comes from a woman in her seventies in a cohort sampled during active COVID-19. The CDR3 DNA reads as TGTGCCAGCTCACCGGGACAGCGAAGAAACACCATATATTTT. Translating gives CASSPGQRRNTIYF.